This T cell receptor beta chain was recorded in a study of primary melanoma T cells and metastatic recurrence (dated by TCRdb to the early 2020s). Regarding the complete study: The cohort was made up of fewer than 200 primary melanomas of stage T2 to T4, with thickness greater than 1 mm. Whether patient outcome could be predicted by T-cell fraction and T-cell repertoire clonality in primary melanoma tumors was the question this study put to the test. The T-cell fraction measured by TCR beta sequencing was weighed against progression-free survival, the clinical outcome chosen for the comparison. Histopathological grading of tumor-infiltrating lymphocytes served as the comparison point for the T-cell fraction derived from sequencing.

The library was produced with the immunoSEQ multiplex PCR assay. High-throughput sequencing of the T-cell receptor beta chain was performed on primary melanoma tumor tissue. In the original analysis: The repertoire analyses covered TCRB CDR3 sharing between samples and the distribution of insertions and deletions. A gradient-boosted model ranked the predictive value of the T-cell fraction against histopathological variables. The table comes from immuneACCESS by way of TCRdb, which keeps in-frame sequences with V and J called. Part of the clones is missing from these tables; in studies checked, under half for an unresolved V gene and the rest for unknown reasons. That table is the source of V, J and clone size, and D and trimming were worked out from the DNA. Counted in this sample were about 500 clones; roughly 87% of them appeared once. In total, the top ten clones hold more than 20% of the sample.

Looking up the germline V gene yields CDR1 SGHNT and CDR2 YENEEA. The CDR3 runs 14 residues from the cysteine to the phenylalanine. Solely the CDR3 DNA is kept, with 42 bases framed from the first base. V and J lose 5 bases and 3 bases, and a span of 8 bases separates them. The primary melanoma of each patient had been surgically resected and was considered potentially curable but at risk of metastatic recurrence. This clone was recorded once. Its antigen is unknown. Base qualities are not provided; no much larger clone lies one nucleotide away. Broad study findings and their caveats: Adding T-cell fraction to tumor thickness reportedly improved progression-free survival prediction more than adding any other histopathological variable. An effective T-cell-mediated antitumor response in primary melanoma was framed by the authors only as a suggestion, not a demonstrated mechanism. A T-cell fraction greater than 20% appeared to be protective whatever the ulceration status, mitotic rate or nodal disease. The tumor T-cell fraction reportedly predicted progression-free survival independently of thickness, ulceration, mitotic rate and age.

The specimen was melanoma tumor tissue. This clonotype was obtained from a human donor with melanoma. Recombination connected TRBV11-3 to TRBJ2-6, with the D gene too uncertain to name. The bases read TGTGCCAGCAGCAGCAAGGGTGGGGCCAACGTCCTGACTTTC. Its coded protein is CASSSKGGANVLTF.